A single T cell receptor (beta chain) is shown here with its context. What this receptor recognizes is not known. Nothing much larger sits one base from this clone, and base qualities are not available. From its cysteine to its phenylalanine, the CDR3 spans 13 amino acids. CDR3 DNA only is kept here, 39 bases in frame from base 1. The junction shows trimming of 6 bases on V and 2 bases on J, plus 11 bases between the germline ends. The germline V gene gives CDR1 as MNHNS and CDR2 as SASEGT. The donors were included in the validation cohort of approximately 120 subjects, a group kept apart from the approximately 690-subject first cohort. Receptors were amplified or captured by the immunoSEQ multiplex PCR assay. The original pipeline was this. A statistical classification framework was developed to diagnose cytomegalovirus status using the catalog of TCR beta chain sequences. TCRdb holds this immuneACCESS table with in-frame rearrangements only. Some clones are missing; in checked studies, unresolved V genes explain under half, and the rest has no known cause. The V and J calls and clone size were taken over from that table, and D and trimming were inferred from the DNA. This sample has tens of thousands of clones in its table, and 96% of those were observed once. 1.6% of the sample belongs to the ten largest clones.

The data originate from a study of cytomegalovirus exposure and HLA in healthy donors (dated by TCRdb to about 2017). Turning to the overall study: The 650 to 800 repertoires of the first cohort and the 95 to 150 validation repertoires were produced on the same platform, according to a later analysis. The study aimed to test whether signatures of past pathogen exposure could be identified by cataloging public T cell receptors. Besides the first cohort of under 700 subjects, a separate validation cohort made up of over 100 different subjects was used. High-throughput TCR immunosequencing, statistical association of individual TCRs with disease status, and machine learning were combined to predict cytomegalovirus infection status.

The paper's findings and limits, for the study overall: In a later analysis, TCRs clustered in the first cohort were found to also tend to co-occur in the roughly 120 validation repertoires, with roughly 93% of cluster scores above 0. Three of the identified cytomegalovirus-associated TCR beta chains were confirmed in vitro to be specific for cytomegalovirus antigens. The validation cohort had no HLA typing available for a later analysis, so co-occurrence within that cohort was assessed over all 120 or so repertoires. The authors suggested that the approach could potentially be extended to other disease states and immunological phenotypes. Cytomegalovirus status was reported to be diagnosed by the classifier with high specificity and sensitivity in both the original and validation cohorts. In the study, around 160 TCR beta chains were listed as associated with cytomegalovirus. Across donors, most TCR sequences were observed very rarely, whereas some public TCRs were present in many individuals.

This TCR was sampled from a man aged 18 to 30 in good health and CMV-seropositive. Sequencing used PBMCs. The V and J segments used are TRBV6-1 and TRBJ2-7; no D segment can be confidently identified. The CDR3 has the sequence CASSPNLAYEQYF. The nucleotide sequence is TGTGCCAGCAGCCCAAATTTAGCCTACGAGCAGTACTTC.